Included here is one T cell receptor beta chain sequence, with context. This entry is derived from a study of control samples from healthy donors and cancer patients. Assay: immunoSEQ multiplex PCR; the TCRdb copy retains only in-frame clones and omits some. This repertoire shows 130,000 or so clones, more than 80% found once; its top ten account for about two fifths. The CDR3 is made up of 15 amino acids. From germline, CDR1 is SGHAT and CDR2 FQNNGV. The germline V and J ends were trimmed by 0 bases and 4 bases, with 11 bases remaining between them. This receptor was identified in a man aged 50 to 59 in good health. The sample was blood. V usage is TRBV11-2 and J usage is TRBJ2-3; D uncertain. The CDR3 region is CASSLEGSPSDTQYF. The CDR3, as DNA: TGTGCCAGCAGCTTAGAAGGATCCCCTTCAGATACGCAGTATTTT.